The entry below gives a single T cell receptor (beta chain) sequence along with its context. TCRdb's copy holds only in-frame clones and misses some; the assay was immunoSEQ multiplex PCR. The data hold approximately 97,000 clones, with about 83% observed a single time. The junction had 5 bases not matched to a gene; V was cut back by 2 bases and J by 0 bases. The V gene's germline CDR1 is MGHDK and CDR2 SYGVNS. CDR3 length: 17 amino acids. These data belong to a study of blood T cell repertoires in COVID-19. Whole-study context: Sites in the United States, Italy and Spain provided acute and convalescent COVID-19 samples. T cells, B-cell-depleted T cells, or PBMCs supplied cDNA or gDNA.

V is TRBV25-1 and J is TRBJ2-7, with 12 bases that match TRBD2. This TCR was sampled from a man in his forties with active or convalescent COVID-19. The sample consisted of peripheral blood. The CDR3 loop is CASSEASGGASSYEQYF. The CDR3 DNA reads TGTGCCAGCAGTGAAGCTAGCGGGGGGGCGAGCTCCTACGAGCAGTACTTC.